The source of this TCR beta chain is a study of blood T cell repertoires in COVID-19. On the study more broadly: Sources were T cells, B-cell-depleted T cells, or PBMCs; the material itself was cDNA or gDNA.

CDR3 size: 16 residues. V gave up 3 bases and J gave up 4 bases; unmatched junction bases: 5. In germline, CDR1 is SGDLS, CDR2 YYNGEE. As originally analysed: Counts of nucleated cells, estimated from reference gene primer amplification, were obtained. Sequencing used immunoSEQ multiplex PCR; TCRdb keeps in-frame clones, though not all of them. Clone size and the V and J calls come from that table; the DNA yielded D and trimming. The table records some 75,000 clones, about 89% of them present only once. This TCR was recovered from a man aged 55-75 years with acute or convalescent COVID-19. The rearrangement uses TRBV9 and TRBJ2-1, with TRBD2 identical over 12 bases. The sequencing sample was made of peripheral blood. The CDR3 sequence is CASSAYTSGGYNEQFF. Written as DNA, the CDR3 is TGTGCCAGCAGCGCCTATACTAGCGGGGGGTACAATGAGCAGTTCTTC.